This record looks at one T cell receptor beta chain sequence and its context. As yet, its antigen is unknown. This CDR3 is 13 amino acids long. Germline loops: CDR1 ENHRY, CDR2 SYGVKD. Trimming removed 5 bases from V and 8 bases from J, with 15 bases in between. This entry belongs to a study of cytomegalovirus exposure and HLA in healthy donors. Findings and caveats of the study: CMV antigen specificity of a few CMV-associated chains was confirmed in vitro. As was reported, the classifier diagnosed cytomegalovirus status with high specificity and sensitivity. Among TCR sequences, most were rare, though some public TCRs appeared in many donors.

Only in-frame clones appear in the TCRdb table, and some are missing; sequencing was by immunoSEQ multiplex PCR. Among around 150,000 clones, about 90% were seen once, and the ten largest hold 6.5% to 8.5%. The sample consisted of PBMCs. This TCR derives from a woman under 30 in good health and CMV-seropositive. The V gene is TRBV10-3, the J gene TRBJ1-1; TRBD1 is a possible D gene (5 bases). The CDR3 here is CAISPGGTLEAFF. The CDR3 coding sequence is TGTGCCATCAGTCCGGGGGGAACACTCGAAGCTTTCTTT.